Presented here are 2 T cell receptor beta chains from one specimen sequenced in a study of T-cell memory formation after mild COVID-19. TCRdb ran MiXCR on the 5' RACE reads and lists one entry per CDR3 protein. The top ten hold around 2% of the sample, which has approximately 150,000 distinct CDR3 sequences, 6% to 7% seen once. Sequencing was carried out using PBMCs or a T cell subset sorted from them (not recorded which). The receptors were sampled from an adult woman who had mild COVID-19 (a few samples of this study predate the infection). Cell type and time point are not known.

This clonotype has a handful of counts. The chain uses TRBV7-9 and TRBJ1-2; D not certain. V lost 8 bases and J lost 8, with 24 bases in between. The CDR3 extends over 15 amino acids. Germline lookup yields CDR1 SEHNR and CDR2 FQNEAQ (reference sequence). CDR3 DNA sequence: TGTGCCAGCTCCGAGGACGGGTCCTATGGCCGAGGCTACACCTTC. It specifies CASSEDGSYGRGYTF.

This clonotype was observed a single time. This may stem from a read error, because a much larger clone lies one nucleotide away. The J gene is TRBJ1-1, the V gene TRBV20-1, with D possibly being TRBD1 (5 bases). CDR3 length equals 13 residues. Germline lookup yields CDR1 DFQATT and CDR2 SNEGSKA (reference sequence). In DNA form, the CDR3 reads TGCAGTGCTGAAAGGCAGGGCGGCACTAAAGCTTTCTTT. Protein product: CSAERQGGTKAFF.